This T cell receptor beta chain originates from a study of cytotoxic CD8 clonotypes in ibrutinib-treated CLL (dated by TCRdb to about 2021). Study-wide context: The cohort was composed of under 12 relapsed/refractory and fewer than 16 treatment-naive patients; IGHV unmutated status was identified in some 17 patients. Responses were partial in roughly 24 patients and complete in 2; after median approximately 66 months follow-up, 14 stayed in remission and about twelve progressed. The response samples were drawn at a median of roughly twelve months into treatment, with a range of roughly 6 to 36 months. An average of 255,043 productive templates and 94,082 productive rearrangements was obtained per sample. Of the 80 to 95 participants in the trial, 26 had longitudinal samples available. Cryopreserved peripheral blood mononuclear cells were obtained prior to treatment, at the time of response, and at either disease progression or sustained remission. Every sample from remission and from progressive disease was obtained while the patients were still on ibrutinib. The full study reports these points: At baseline, clonality was higher than in age-matched healthy donors and showed a strong correlation with circulating CD8+ T-cell counts. Lymph node repertoires were not examined, and the timing of sampling was not matched between patients in sustained remission and those whose disease progressed. Clonality increased at ibrutinib response, stayed stable in sustained remission, and fell back toward baseline at progression. Public clonotypes were rare and either shrank or stayed stable during treatment, and the rise in clonality at ibrutinib response reflected expansion of private clonotypes.

The table lists this clone with many counts. This clone's antigen is unknown. At one end, the junction sequence differs from germline, possibly due to a read error. The goal of deep resolution MiSeq sequencing was a depth between 1 in 1 million and 1 in 200,000 T cells, and coverage averaged 10x per clonotype. TCR beta libraries were generated with the immunoSEQ hsTCRB Kit. The authors' analysis ran thus. The data were analyzed with ImmunoSEQ Analyzer and ImmunoSEQ Data Assistant, and V, D and J gene assignments followed IMGT definitions. Clonality, which ranges from 0 to 1, was calculated by subtracting the normalized Shannon entropy of productive rearrangement frequencies from one. Only overrepresented clonotypes making up at least 0.05% of each patient's repertoire were included in the public clonotype analysis. Some 13 repertoires from age-matched healthy donors, obtained from immuneACCESS, served as clonality controls. The clones in this table, taken by TCRdb from immuneACCESS, are in-frame only. Not every clone is retained; where verified, under half of the shortfall comes from an unresolved V gene, and the cause of the rest is unknown. V and J calls and clone size are given by that table; D and trimming were obtained from the DNA. Counted in this sample were 110,000 to 150,000 clones; 77% of them appeared once. 28% of the sample comes from the top ten.

The time point label here, explained by the study, means: 12 months on ibrutinib. For TCR beta library preparation, roughly 2 micrograms of genomic DNA were extracted from the cryopreserved PBMCs. Longitudinal blood samples from CLL patients receiving ibrutinib monotherapy were subjected to high-throughput TCR beta sequencing. The patients took part in an open-label, single-center phase 2 trial of ibrutinib monotherapy. From cysteine to phenylalanine, the CDR3 is 13 amino acids long. Only the CDR3 region is kept as DNA, spanning 39 bases read in frame from base 1. From the germline V gene, CDR1 is MDHEN and CDR2 is SYDVKM.

This TCR derives from a human donor with chronic lymphocytic leukemia. Rearrangement joined TRBV28 to TRBJ1-2; there is no confident call for the D gene. The starting material was PBMCs, obtained after 12 months of ibrutinib treatment. The CDR3 reads as follows: CLSKGPTNYGYTF. The nucleotide sequence is given as TGCTTAAGTAAAGGACCGACCAACTATGGCTACACCTTC.